A single sample gave rise to the 25 T cell receptor beta chains below, sequenced in a study of CD8 T cells in ankylosing spondylitis. Study-level findings and limits: One TCR beta motif, made up of several highly homologous variants, appeared characteristic of ankylosing spondylitis blood.

Each CDR3 protein is one row after TCRdb ran MiXCR on the 5' RACE reads. The sample lists over 600,000 distinct CDR3 sequences; around 19% were seen once. Their specific antigens are unknown. The material sequenced was blood, either unsorted or a sorted T cell fraction (not recorded which). These receptors were obtained from a male donor with ankylosing spondylitis.

Ten or more counts support this clonotype. The gene calls are TRBV20-1 and TRBJ2-1; 7 bases fit TRBD2. V lost 0 bases to trimming and J lost 10 bases; unmatched junction nucleotides: 15. Germline V gives CDR1 DFQATT, CDR2 SNEGSKA (reference sequence). The CDR3 is 16 amino acids. CDR3 bases: TGCAGTGCTAGAGAAACGAGCGGGAATCCTATGGGGGAGCAGTTCTTC. It translates to CSARETSGNPMGEQFF.

The V gene is TRBV28, the J gene TRBJ1-3; the match to TRBD1 covers 8 bases. The V and J ends lost 3 bases and 3 bases, in that order; junction bases with no gene match: 4. Germline V gene sequence: CDR1 MDHEN, CDR2 SYDVKM. This CDR3 comprises 15 residues. CDR3 nucleotides: TGTGCCAGCAGTTTTCCAGGGGGCGGTGGAAACACCATATATTTT. Translation gives CASSFPGGGGNTIYF. The entire variable domain, with the rest obtained from reference TRBV28 and TRBJ1-3, is as follows: DVKVTQSSRYLVKRTGEKVFLECVQDMDHENMFWYRQDPGLGLRLIYFSYDVKMKEKGDIPEGYSVSREKKERFSLILESASTNQTSMYLCASSFPGGGGNTIYFGEGSWLTVV.

The CDR3 loop reads CAWSPYLPKDRPKDQPQHF. The CDR3 coding sequence is TGTGCCTGGAGTCCGTACCTCCCAAAGGACAGACCCAAGGATCAGCCCCAGCATTTT. This chain uses TRBV30 with TRBJ1-5, with a possible D match to TRBD1 (6 bases). This CDR3 spans 19 amino acids. Trimming removed 2 bases from V and 5 bases from J, with 28 bases in between. The germline gives CDR1 GTSNPN, CDR2 SVGIG (reference sequence).

There are a few counts of this clonotype. The V and J genes are TRBV7-9 and TRBJ1-1, with 7 bases identical to TRBD1. CDR1 is SEHNR and CDR2 is FQNEAQ in the germline V gene (reference sequence). V gave up 6 bases and J gave up 3 bases; unmatched junction bases: 10. The CDR3 loop spans 15 amino acids. DNA of the CDR3: TGTGCCAGCAGTCGATCGAGGGGGCAGGACACTGAAGCTTTCTTT. This sequence encodes CASSRSRGQDTEAFF. The full variable domain, with the rest looked up from reference TRBV7-9 and TRBJ1-1, is DTGVSQNPRHKITKRGQNVTFRCDPISEHNRLYWYRQTLGQGPEFLTYFQNEAQLEKSRLLSDRFSAERPKGSFSTLEIQRTEQGDSAMYLCASSRSRGQDTEAFFGQGTRLTVV.

The gene calls are TRBV6-5 and TRBJ2-7; 8 bases agree with TRBD2. From germline, CDR1 is MNHEY and CDR2 SVGAGI. The V segment lost 2 bases and the J segment 1 base; nucleotides outside the gene matches: 1. The length of the CDR3 is 14 residues. The CDR3 spells CASSYREGSYEQYF. The CDR3 DNA sequence: TGTGCCAGCAGTTACCGGGAGGGGTCCTACGAGCAGTACTTC.

The CDR3: CSVNPAMNTEAFF. CDR3 in DNA: TGCAGCGTTAACCCAGCTATGAACACTGAAGCTTTCTTT. The chain uses TRBV29-1 and TRBJ1-1; D is ambiguous. The CDR3 consists of 13 residues. CDR1 SQVTM and CDR2 ANQGSEA come from the germline V gene. V was pared by 5 bases and J by 0 bases, with 10 bases between.

This clonotype has just a few counts. The chain carries TRBV7-2 and TRBJ1-1, with D hard to call. The CDR3 consists of 14 residues. V lost 6 bases and J lost 5, with 16 bases in between. Germline loops: CDR1 SGHTA, CDR2 FQGNSA. The CDR3 spells CASSFGGRRTEAFF. The CDR3 coding sequence is TGTGCCAGCAGTTTTGGCGGACGGAGGACTGAAGCTTTCTTT.

In this sample, this clonotype turned up a few times. J is TRBJ1-2 and V is TRBV18, with a possible D match to TRBD1 (5 bases). Germline loops: CDR1 KGHSH, CDR2 LQKENI. The CDR3 covers 15 residues. Between the trimmed V and J ends, which lost 3 bases and 3 bases, there was a span of 14 bases. The DNA for the CDR3 is TGTGCCAGCTCACCGAGCCGGGACGGAGACTATGGCTACACCTTC. The encoded protein is CASSPSRDGDYGYTF.

The rearrangement uses TRBV11-2 and TRBJ1-5, with TRBD1 matching over 12 bases. CDR3 size: 18 residues. The V gene's germline CDR1 is SGHAT and CDR2 FQNNGV. With 5 bases clipped from V and 5 bases from J, the junction kept 13 bases outside the gene matches. The CDR3 protein is CASSPYPGQGAFYQPQHF. The CDR3 DNA reads as TGTGCCAGCAGCCCGTATCCGGGACAGGGGGCTTTTTATCAGCCCCAGCATTTT.

This clonotype was seen repeatedly, ten times or more. This chain links TRBV12-3 or TRBV12-4 with TRBJ1-1; a possible D gene is TRBD1 (6 bases). V gave up 3 bases and J gave up 3 bases, with 14 bases separating them. The CDR3 loop spans 15 amino acids. The CDR3 DNA reads TGTGCCAGCAGTTTTGGGGGGGCGGCGGACACTGAAGCTTTCTTT. This encodes CASSFGGAADTEAFF.

The chain recombines TRBV14 with TRBJ1-2; no reliable D call. The germline CDR1 and CDR2 sequences are SGHDN and FVKESK. The ends were cut back, 2 bases at V and 3 bases at J, with 4 bases in the middle. The CDR3 length is 12 residues. CDR3 protein: CASSQFHYGYTF. CDR3 nucleotide sequence: TGTGCCAGCAGCCAATTTCACTATGGCTACACCTTC.

The chain recombines TRBV6-5 with TRBJ2-3; 9 bases fit TRBD2. The CDR3 sequence is 15 residues long. V shed 3 bases and J 3 bases; nucleotides not matched to a gene: 4. Germline assignment: CDR1 MNHEY and CDR2 SVGAGI. For the CDR3, the DNA is TGTGCCAGCAGTTATGGGCGGGGGGGGACAGATACGCAGTATTTT. Protein product: CASSYGRGGTDTQYF.

This clonotype was seen more than once but under ten times. V gene TRBV29-1 combines with J gene TRBJ2-1; maybe TRBD2 (6 bases). Germline V gives CDR1 SQVTM, CDR2 ANQGSEA. The CDR3 has 14 amino acids. V dropped 3 bases and J dropped 2 bases, with 11 bases sitting between them. The CDR3: CSVDLGLTYNEQFF. In nucleotides, the CDR3 is TGCAGCGTTGATTTGGGACTTACCTACAATGAGCAGTTCTTC.

The rearrangement links TRBV4-1 to TRBJ2-1, with TRBD2 matching over 8 bases. V lost 1 base and J lost 14; bases outside the gene matches: 7. This CDR3 is 13 amino acids long. CDR1 is MGHRA and CDR2 is YSYEKL in the germline V gene. CDR3 nucleotides: TGCGCCAGCAGCCAAGGGATTGGGACTAGGGAGTTCTTC. It is translated as CASSQGIGTREFF.

This clonotype was picked up many times. The junction does not match germline at one end; this may be a read error. The chain recombines TRBV4-1 with TRBJ2-7; D is perhaps TRBD1 (6 bases). This CDR3 spans 13 amino acids. The germline gives CDR1 MGHRA, CDR2 YSYEKL. The CDR3 nucleotides are TGTGCCAGCAGCCAAGGCCAAGGGGGAGAGCAGTACTTC. Its translation is CASSQGQGGEQYF.

This clonotype was recorded a few times. V gene TRBV5-1 combines with J gene TRBJ1-4; possibly TRBD1 for D (5 bases). In germline, CDR1 is SGHRS, CDR2 YFSETQ. Between the trimmed V and J ends, which lost 0 bases and 1 base, there was a span of 10 bases. The CDR3 is 16 residues long. DNA of the CDR3: TGCGCCAGCAGCTTGGAAGGGAGGGGAACTAATGAAAAACTGTTTTTT. This sequence encodes CASSLEGRGTNEKLFF.

The rearrangement joins TRBV28 to TRBJ1-1; no definite D call. V lost 6 bases to trimming and J lost 4 bases, with 9 bases between them. Germline lookup yields CDR1 MDHEN and CDR2 SYDVKM. The CDR3 is made up of 12 amino acids. In DNA form, the CDR3 reads TGTGCCAGCAGATACAGCGCCACTGAAGCTTTCTTT. Its protein product is CASRYSATEAFF.

The gene calls are TRBV29-1 and TRBJ2-7; D not certain. V shed 0 bases and J shed 8 bases, with 17 bases lying between them. CDR1 and CDR2 (germline): SQVTM, ANQGSEA. This CDR3 has 14 amino acids. The CDR3 loop reads CSVEEGLGKTKQYF. The CDR3 DNA reads as TGCAGCGTTGAAGAAGGCCTAGGGAAAACGAAGCAGTACTTC.

The chain couples TRBV6-2 or TRBV6-3 to TRBJ2-2; 7 bases match TRBD2. The junction had 6 bases not matched to a gene; V was cut back by 8 bases and J by 0 bases. Looked up from germline, CDR1 is MNHEY and CDR2 is SVGEGT. The CDR3 consists of 15 residues. The CDR3, as DNA: TGTGCCAGCGCTCGCGGGACTACGAACACCGGGGAGCTGTTTTTT. It translates to CASARGTTNTGELFF.

The chain couples TRBV12-3 or TRBV12-4 to TRBJ1-6, with TRBD1 as a possible D gene (5 bases). The CDR3 contains 14 residues. Trimming cost V 6 bases and J 7 bases, with 13 bases left between them. The CDR3 sequence is CASRAGTLNSPLHF. Here the CDR3 DNA reads TGTGCCAGCAGGGCCGGGACCCTGAATTCACCCCTCCACTTT.

The chain links TRBV9 to TRBJ1-1; the D gene is possibly TRBD1 (5 bases). The CDR3 length is 15 residues. V lost 0 bases and J lost 5, with 14 bases in between. CDR1 SGDLS and CDR2 YYNGEE come from the germline V gene. The CDR3 nucleotides read TGTGCCAGCAGCGTAGTCGGGCAGGGAAATACTGAAGCTTTCTTT. It codes for CASSVVGQGNTEAFF.

This clonotype was seen only a few times. The gene calls are TRBV2 and TRBJ1-6; a weak D match, TRBD1 (6 bases). From germline, CDR1 is SNHLY and CDR2 FYNNEI. Trimming shortened V by 5 bases and J by 6 bases, and 14 bases separated the two germline ends. The CDR3 spans 15 residues. The CDR3 loop is CASSQLQGSNSPLHF. In DNA, the CDR3 is TGTGCCAGCAGTCAACTACAGGGCTCTAATTCACCCCTCCACTTT.

The CDR3 is CSVDRIGTEAFF. The DNA of the CDR3 is TGCAGCGTTGATCGAATCGGCACTGAAGCTTTCTTT. The chain joins TRBV29-1 to TRBJ1-1, with D unclear. The V end lost 3 bases, the J end lost 4 bases, and 9 bases lay between the germline ends. This CDR3 has 12 amino acids. CDR1 is SQVTM and CDR2 is ANQGSEA in the germline V gene.

This clonotype was observed many times. The gene calls are TRBV12-3 or TRBV12-4 and TRBJ1-5; TRBD1 agrees at 7 bases. The CDR3 has 15 residues. J gave up 6 bases and V 5 bases, and 10 bases lay outside the gene matches. CDR3 amino acids: CASSTDRPLTQPQHF. For the CDR3, the DNA is TGTGCCAGCAGTACGGACAGGCCTTTGACTCAGCCCCAGCATTTT.

This clonotype came up many times. V gene TRBV9 combines with J gene TRBJ2-1, with 13 bases matching TRBD2. CDR1 SGDLS and CDR2 YYNGEE come from the germline V gene. The ends lost 0 bases at V and 8 bases at J; junction bases unmatched: 8. This CDR3 contains 17 residues. CDR3 amino acids: CASSVGGLAGAWDEQFF. CDR3 DNA: TGTGCCAGCAGCGTAGGTGGACTAGCGGGGGCCTGGGATGAGCAGTTCTTC.